This T cell receptor beta chain is from a study of T cells in Graves' hyperthyroidism and ophthalmopathy. General study results and limits: Ophthalmopathy, which appeared later, was predicted by the model a median 6.5 months before onset.

Amplification yielded TCR beta CDR3 regions, with RNA transcripts as the source. Researchers ran a first-round RT-PCR on the TCR CDR3 using the HTBI primer set. Via MiXCR, TCRdb re-called the multiplex PCR reads, giving one row per CDR3 protein. The sample includes roughly 560,000 distinct CDR3 sequences, over 12% of them seen just once. The CDR3 totals 12 residues. The V and J ends lost 3 bases and 4 bases respectively, with 7 bases between them. Per germline, CDR1 SGHDN and CDR2 FVKESK. Clinical Activity Scores of at least 3, NOSPECS grades of at least 4 and durations under 3 months characterized ophthalmopathy patients. Any patient presenting with uncontrolled infection, other autoimmune disease, pregnancy or lactation was left out. Isolation of PBMCs was performed on 8.5 to 10 ml fresh peripheral blood. The table lists this clonotype with many counts. Its antigen remains unknown.

The clonotype comes from a woman aged 40 to 50 with Graves' ophthalmopathy. The sequenced material came from blood. The chain combines TRBV14 with TRBJ2-7, with D tentatively TRBD2 (5 bases). The CDR3 DNA reads as TGTGCCAGCAGCCACTCGGGATACGAGCAGTACTTC. Amino acid sequence: CASSHSGYEQYF.